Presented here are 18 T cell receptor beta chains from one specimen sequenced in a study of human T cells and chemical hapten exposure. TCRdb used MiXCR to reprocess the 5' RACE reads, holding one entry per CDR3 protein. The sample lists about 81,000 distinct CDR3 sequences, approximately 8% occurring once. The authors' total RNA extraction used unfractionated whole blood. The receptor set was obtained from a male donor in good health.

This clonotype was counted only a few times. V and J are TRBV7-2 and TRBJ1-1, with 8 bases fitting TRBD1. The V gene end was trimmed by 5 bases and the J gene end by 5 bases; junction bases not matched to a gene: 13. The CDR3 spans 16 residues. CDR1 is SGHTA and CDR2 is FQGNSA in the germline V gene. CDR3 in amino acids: CASSIPLGTGGTEAFF. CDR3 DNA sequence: TGTGCCAGCAGCATCCCCCTTGGGACAGGAGGAACTGAAGCTTTCTTT.

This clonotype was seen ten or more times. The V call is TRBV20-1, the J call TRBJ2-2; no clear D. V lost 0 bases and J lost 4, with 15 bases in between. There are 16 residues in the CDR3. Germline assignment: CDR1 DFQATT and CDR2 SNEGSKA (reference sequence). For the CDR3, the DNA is TGCAGTGCTAGAGATCCTGGCTCTGGGCTCACCGGGGAGCTGTTTTTT. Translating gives CSARDPGSGLTGELFF.

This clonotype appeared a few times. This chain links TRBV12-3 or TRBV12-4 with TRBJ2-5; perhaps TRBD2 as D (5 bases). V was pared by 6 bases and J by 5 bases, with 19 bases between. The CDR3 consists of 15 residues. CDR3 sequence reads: CASRPRTVKGETQYF. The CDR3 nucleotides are TGTGCCAGCAGGCCCCGGACTGTGAAAGGGGAGACCCAGTACTTC.

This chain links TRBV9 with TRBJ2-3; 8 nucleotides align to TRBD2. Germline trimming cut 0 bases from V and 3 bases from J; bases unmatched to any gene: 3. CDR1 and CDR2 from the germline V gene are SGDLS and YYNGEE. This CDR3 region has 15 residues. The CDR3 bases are TGTGCCAGCAGCGTAGGCGGGGGGCCTACAGATACGCAGTATTTT. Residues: CASSVGGGPTDTQYF.

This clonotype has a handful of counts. Here the CDR3 DNA reads TGTGCCAGCACCTCAGCGGGGGGGCAGAGAGATACGCAGTATTTT. Protein: CASTSAGGQRDTQYF. The J gene is TRBJ2-3, the V gene TRBV27; 10 bases match TRBD2. Germline V lookup: CDR1 MNHEY, CDR2 SMNVEV (reference sequence). The CDR3 totals 15 residues. The junction had 9 bases not matched to a gene; V was cut back by 7 bases and J by 5 bases.

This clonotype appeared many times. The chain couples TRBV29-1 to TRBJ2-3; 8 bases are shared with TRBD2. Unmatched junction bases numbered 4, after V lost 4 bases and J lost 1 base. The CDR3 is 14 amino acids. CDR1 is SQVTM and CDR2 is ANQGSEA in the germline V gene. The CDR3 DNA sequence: TGCAGCGTTGGTGTTAGCGGGGGCACAGATACGCAGTATTTT. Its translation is CSVGVSGGTDTQYF.

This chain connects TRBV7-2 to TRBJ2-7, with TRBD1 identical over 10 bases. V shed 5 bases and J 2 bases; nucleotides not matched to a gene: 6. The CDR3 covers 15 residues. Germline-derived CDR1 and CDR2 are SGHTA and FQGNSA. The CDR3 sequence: CASSQDRGTTYEQYF. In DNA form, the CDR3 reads TGTGCCAGCAGCCAGGACAGGGGGACTACCTACGAGCAGTACTTC. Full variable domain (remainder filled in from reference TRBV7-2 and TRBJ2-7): GAGVSQSPSNKVTEKGKDVELRCDPISGHTALYWYRQSLGQGLEFLIYFQGNSAPDKSGLPSDRFSAERTGGSVSTLTIQRTQQEDSAVYLCASSQDRGTTYEQYFGPGTRLTVT.

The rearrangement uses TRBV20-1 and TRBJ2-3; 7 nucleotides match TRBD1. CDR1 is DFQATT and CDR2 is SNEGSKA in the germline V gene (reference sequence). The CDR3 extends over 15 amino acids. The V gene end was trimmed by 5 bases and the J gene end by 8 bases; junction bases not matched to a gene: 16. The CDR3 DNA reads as TGCAGTGCTCGCGAGACTCCAGGGGGAACTGGTACGCAGTATTTT. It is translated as CSARETPGGTGTQYF.

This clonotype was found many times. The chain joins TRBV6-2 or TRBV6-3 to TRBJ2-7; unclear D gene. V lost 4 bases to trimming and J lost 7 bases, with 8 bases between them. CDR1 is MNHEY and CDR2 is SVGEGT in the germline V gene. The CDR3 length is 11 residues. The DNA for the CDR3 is TGTGCCAGCAGTTTACCCGGGGAGCAGTACTTC. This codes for CASSLPGEQYF.

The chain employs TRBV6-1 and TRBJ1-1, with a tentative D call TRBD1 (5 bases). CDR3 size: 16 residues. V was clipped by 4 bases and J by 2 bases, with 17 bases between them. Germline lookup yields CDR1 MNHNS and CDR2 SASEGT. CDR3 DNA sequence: TGTGCCAGCAGTGGCCCTCCTCCAAGGGGCAACACTGAAGCTTTCTTT. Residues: CASSGPPPRGNTEAFF.

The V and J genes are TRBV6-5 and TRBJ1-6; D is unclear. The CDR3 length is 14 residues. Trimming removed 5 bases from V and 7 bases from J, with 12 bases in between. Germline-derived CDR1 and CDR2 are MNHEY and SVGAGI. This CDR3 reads CASSKVPLNSPLHF. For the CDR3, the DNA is TGTGCCAGCAGTAAGGTCCCCCTAAATTCACCCCTCCACTTT.

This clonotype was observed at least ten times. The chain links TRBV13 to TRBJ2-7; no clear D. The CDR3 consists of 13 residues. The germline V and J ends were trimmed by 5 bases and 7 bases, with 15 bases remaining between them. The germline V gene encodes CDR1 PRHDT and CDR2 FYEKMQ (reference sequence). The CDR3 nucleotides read TGTGCCAGCAGCCCACTTTCCTCAAGGGAGCAGTACTTC. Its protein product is CASSPLSSREQYF.

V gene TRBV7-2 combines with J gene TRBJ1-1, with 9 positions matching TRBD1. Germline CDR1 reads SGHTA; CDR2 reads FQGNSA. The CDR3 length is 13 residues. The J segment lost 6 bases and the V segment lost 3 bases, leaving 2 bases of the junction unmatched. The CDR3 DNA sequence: TGTGCCAGCAGCTTGGGACAGGGCGCTGAAGCTTTCTTT. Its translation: CASSLGQGAEAFF. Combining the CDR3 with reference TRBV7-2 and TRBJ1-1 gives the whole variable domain GAGVSQSPSNKVTEKGKDVELRCDPISGHTALYWYRQSLGQGLEFLIYFQGNSAPDKSGLPSDRFSAERTGGSVSTLTIQRTQQEDSAVYLCASSLGQGAEAFFGQGTRLTVV.

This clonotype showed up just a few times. CDR3 DNA: TGCAGTGCTAGCCCCGACACGAGAGAACAGCCCCAGCATTTT. This gives the protein CSASPDTREQPQHF. The V and J genes are TRBV20-1 and TRBJ1-5; D remains ambiguous. The CDR3 is 14 amino acids. Germline V lookup: CDR1 DFQATT, CDR2 SNEGSKA (reference sequence). Between the trimmed V and J ends, which lost 3 bases and 7 bases, there was a span of 16 bases.

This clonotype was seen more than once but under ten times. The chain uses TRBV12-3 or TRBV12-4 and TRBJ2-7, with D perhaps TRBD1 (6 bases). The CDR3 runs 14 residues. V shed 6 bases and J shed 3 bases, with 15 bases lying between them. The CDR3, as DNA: TGTGCCAGCAGGGGGGACACCGGGATCTACGAGCAGTACTTC. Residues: CASRGDTGIYEQYF.

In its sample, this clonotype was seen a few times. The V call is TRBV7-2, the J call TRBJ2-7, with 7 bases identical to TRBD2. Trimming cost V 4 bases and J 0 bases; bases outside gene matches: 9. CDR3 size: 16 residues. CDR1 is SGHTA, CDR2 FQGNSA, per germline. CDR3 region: CASSSYSGPSSYEQYF. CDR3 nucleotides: TGTGCCAGCAGCTCCTATAGCGGGCCCAGCTCCTACGAGCAGTACTTC.

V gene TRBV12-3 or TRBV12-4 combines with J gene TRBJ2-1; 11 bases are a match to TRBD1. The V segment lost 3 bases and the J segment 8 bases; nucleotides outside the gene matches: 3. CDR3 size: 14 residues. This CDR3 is CASSLGQGVYEQFF. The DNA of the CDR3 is TGTGCCAGCAGTTTGGGACAGGGGGTTTATGAGCAGTTCTTC.

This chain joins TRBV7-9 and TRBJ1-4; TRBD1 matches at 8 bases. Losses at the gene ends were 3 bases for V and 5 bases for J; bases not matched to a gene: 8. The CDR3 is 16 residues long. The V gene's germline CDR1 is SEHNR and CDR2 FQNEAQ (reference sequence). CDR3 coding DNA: TGTGCCAGCAGCTTTGCCCTAAGGACAGGGAATGAAAAACTGTTTTTT. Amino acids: CASSFALRTGNEKLFF.